Sequencing of this T cell receptor beta chain was carried out in a study of T cells after yellow fever vaccination. The V gene lost 6 bases and the J gene lost 3 bases, with 15 bases spanning the gap. This CDR3 has 14 residues. Germline V gene sequence: CDR1 SGHAT, CDR2 FQNNGV. UMIs and a universal primer site were added when TCR cDNA was made by 5'RACE template switching. TCRdb called the 5' RACE reads again in MiXCR, with one record for every CDR3 protein. The sample consists of 200,000 to 250,000 distinct CDR3 sequences, 6% to 7.5% of them appearing once. The table lists this clonotype with a few counts.

This clonotype was obtained from a young man who received the YFV17D yellow fever vaccine. The material was CD4+ T cells sorted from PBMCs, obtained 15 days after the yellow fever booster vaccination. The chain recombines TRBV11-2 with TRBJ2-7; D gene ambiguous. The CDR3 DNA follows: TGTGCCAGCAGGGCCCTACAGATAGGCTACGAGCAGTACTTC. Its protein is CASRALQIGYEQYF.